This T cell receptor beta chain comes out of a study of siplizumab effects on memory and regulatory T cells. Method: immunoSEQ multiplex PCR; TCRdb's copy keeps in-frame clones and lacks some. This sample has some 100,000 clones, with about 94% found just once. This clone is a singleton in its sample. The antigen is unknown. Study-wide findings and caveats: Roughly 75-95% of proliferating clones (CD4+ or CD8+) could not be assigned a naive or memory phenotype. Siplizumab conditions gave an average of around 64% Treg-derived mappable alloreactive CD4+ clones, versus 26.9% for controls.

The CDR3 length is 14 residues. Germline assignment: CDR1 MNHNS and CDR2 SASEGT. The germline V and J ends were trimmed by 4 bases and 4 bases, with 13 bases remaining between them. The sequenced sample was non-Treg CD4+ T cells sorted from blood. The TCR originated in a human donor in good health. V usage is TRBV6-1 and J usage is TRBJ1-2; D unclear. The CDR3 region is CASSAPGRAYGYTF. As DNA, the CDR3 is TGTGCCAGCAGTGCCCCGGGCAGAGCCTATGGCTACACCTTC.